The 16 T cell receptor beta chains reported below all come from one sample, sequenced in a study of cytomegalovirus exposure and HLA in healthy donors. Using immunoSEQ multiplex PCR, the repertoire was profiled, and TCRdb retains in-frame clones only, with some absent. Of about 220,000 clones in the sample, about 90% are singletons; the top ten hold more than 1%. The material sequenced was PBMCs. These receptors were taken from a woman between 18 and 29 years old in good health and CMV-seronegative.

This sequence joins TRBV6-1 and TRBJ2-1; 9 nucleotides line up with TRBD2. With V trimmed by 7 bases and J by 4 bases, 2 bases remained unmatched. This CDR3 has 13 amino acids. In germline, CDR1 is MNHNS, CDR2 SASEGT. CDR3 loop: CASTSGTYNEQFF. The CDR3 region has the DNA TGTGCCAGCACTAGCGGGACTTACAATGAGCAGTTCTTC.

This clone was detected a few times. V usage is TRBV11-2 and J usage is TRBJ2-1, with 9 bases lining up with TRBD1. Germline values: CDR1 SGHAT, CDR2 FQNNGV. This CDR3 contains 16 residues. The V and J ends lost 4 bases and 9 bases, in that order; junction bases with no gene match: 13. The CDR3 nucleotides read TGTGCCAGCAGCTCACAACCGGGACAGGGTAGCGGTGAGCAGTTCTTC. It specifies CASSSQPGQGSGEQFF. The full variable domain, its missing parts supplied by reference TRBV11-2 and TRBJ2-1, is EAGVAQSPRYKIIEKRQSVAFWCNPISGHATLYWYQQILGQGPKLLIQFQNNGVVDDSQLPKDRFSAERLKGVDSTLKIQPAKLEDSAVYLCASSSQPGQGSGEQFFGPGTRLTVL.

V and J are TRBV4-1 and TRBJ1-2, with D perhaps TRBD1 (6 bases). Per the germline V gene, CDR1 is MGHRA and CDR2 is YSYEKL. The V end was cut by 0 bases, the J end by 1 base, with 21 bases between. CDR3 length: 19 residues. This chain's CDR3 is CASSQDKEAGDLINYGYTF. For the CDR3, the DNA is TGCGCCAGCAGCCAAGATAAGGAGGCAGGGGATCTCATTAACTATGGCTACACCTTC.

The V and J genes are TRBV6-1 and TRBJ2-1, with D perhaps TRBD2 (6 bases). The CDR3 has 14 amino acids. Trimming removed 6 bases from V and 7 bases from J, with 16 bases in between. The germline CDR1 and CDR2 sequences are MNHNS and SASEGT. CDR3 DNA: TGTGCCAGCAGAAAGGTAGCGGACTGGAATGAGCAGTTCTTC. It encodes CASRKVADWNEQFF.

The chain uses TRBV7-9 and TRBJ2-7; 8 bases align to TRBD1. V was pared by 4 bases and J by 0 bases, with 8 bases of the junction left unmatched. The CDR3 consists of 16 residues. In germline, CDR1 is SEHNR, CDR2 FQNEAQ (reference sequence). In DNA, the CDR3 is TGTGCCAGCAGCTCAAATCGACAGGGGTCCTCCTACGAGCAGTACTTC. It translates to CASSSNRQGSSYEQYF.

The CDR3 sequence: CASSLGGGEETQYF. The CDR3 DNA reads TGCGCCAGCAGCTTGGGGGGAGGGGAAGAGACCCAGTACTTC. The chain couples TRBV5-1 to TRBJ2-5; 7 nucleotides match TRBD2. The V and J ends lost 0 bases and 3 bases, in that order; junction bases with no gene match: 2. CDR1 and CDR2 (germline): SGHRS, YFSETQ. This CDR3 region has 14 residues.

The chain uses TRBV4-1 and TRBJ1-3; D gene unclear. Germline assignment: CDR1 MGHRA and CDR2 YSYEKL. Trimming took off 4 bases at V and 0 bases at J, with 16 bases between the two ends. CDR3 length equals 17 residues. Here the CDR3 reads CASSLGGNTNSGNTIYF. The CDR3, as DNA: TGCGCCAGCAGCCTGGGCGGGAACACGAACTCTGGAAACACCATATATTTT.

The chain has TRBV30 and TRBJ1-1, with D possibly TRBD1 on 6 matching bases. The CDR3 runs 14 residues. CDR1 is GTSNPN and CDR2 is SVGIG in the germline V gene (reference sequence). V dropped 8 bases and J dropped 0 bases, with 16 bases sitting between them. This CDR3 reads CAHGQILMNTEAFF. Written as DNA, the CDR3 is TGTGCCCATGGACAGATTCTCATGAACACTGAAGCTTTCTTT.

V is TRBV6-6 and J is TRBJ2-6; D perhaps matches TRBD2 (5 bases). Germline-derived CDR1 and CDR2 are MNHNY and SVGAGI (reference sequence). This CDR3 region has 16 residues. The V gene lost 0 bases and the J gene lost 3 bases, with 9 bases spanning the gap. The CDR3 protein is CASSYSAGSGANVLTF. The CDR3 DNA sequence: TGTGCCAGCAGTTACTCGGCTGGGAGTGGGGCCAACGTCCTGACTTTC.

CDR3 region: CASSIGDRGNSPLHF. DNA of the CDR3: TGTGCCAGTAGTATAGGCGACAGGGGAAATTCACCCCTCCACTTT. The chain uses TRBV19 and TRBJ1-6; 8 nucleotides agree with TRBD1. Germline assignment: CDR1 LNHDA and CDR2 SQIVND (reference sequence). J gave up 7 bases and V 1 base, and 3 bases lay outside the gene matches. The CDR3 is made up of 15 amino acids.

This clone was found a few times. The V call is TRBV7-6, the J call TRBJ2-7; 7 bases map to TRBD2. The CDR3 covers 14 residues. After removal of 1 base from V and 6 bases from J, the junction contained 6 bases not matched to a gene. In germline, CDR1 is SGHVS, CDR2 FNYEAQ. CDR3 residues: CASSLVGGDREQYF. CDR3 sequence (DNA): TGTGCCAGCAGCTTAGTGGGGGGGGACCGCGAGCAGTACTTC.

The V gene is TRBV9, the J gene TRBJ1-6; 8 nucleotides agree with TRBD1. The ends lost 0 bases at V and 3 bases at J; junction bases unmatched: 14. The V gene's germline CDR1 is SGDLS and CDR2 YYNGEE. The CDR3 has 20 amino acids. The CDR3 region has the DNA TGTGCCAGCAGCGTAGATCGGGACAGGAGAACTTACGGCTATAATTCACCCCTCCACTTT. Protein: CASSVDRDRRTYGYNSPLHF.

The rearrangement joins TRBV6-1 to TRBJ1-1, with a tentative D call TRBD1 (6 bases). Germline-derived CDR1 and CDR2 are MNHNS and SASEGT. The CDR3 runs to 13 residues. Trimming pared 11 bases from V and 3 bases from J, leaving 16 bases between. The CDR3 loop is CARPGPGDTEAFF. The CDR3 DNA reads TGTGCCCGGCCGGGACCAGGGGACACTGAAGCTTTCTTT.

Here the CDR3 DNA reads TGTGCCAGCAGCTACGGGGAAAAACTGTTTTTT. It encodes CASSYGEKLFF. The V and J genes are TRBV7-2 and TRBJ1-4, with D hard to call. The germline CDR1 and CDR2 sequences are SGHTA and FQGNSA. The CDR3 has 11 residues. Trimming removed 4 bases at V and 8 bases at J, with 5 bases between.

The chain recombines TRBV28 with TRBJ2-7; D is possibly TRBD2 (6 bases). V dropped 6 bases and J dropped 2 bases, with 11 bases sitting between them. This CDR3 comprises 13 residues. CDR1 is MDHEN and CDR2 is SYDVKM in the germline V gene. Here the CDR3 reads CASRASVTYEQYF. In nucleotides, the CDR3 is TGTGCCAGCAGGGCTAGCGTAACCTACGAGCAGTACTTC. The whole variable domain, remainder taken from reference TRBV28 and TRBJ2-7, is DVKVTQSSRYLVKRTGEKVFLECVQDMDHENMFWYRQDPGLGLRLIYFSYDVKMKEKGDIPEGYSVSREKKERFSLILESASTNQTSMYLCASRASVTYEQYFGPGTRLTVT.

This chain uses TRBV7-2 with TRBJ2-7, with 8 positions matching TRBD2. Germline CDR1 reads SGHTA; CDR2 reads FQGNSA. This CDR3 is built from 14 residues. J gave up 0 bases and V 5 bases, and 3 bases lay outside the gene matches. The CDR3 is CASSRAGDSYEQYF. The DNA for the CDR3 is TGTGCCAGCAGCCGAGCGGGAGACTCCTACGAGCAGTACTTC.